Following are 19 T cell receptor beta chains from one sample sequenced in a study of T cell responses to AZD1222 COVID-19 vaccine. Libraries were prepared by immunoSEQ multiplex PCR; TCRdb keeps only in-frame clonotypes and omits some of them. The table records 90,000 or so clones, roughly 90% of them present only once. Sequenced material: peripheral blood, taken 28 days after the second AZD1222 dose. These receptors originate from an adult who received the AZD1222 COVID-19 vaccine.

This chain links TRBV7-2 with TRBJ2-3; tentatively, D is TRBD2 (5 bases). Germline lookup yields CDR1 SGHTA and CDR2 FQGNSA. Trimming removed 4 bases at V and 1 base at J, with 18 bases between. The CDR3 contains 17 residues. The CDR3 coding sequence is TGTGCCAGCAGCTCCAGTCGGGCGGGTATTCGCACAGATACGCAGTATTTT. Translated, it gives CASSSSRAGIRTDTQYF.

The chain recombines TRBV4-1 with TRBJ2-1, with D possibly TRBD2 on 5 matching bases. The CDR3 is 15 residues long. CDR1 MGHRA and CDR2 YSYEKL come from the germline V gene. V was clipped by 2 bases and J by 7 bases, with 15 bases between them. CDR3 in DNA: TGCGCCAGCAGCCAACCTCCCCAGAGGAGGAATGAGCAGTTCTTC. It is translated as CASSQPPQRRNEQFF.

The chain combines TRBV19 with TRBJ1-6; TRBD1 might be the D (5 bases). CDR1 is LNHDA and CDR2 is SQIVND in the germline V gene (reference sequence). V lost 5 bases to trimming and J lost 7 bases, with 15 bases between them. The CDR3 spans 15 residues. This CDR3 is CASSGSSGMNSPLHF. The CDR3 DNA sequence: TGTGCCAGTAGTGGCAGTTCAGGGATGAATTCACCCCTCCACTTT.

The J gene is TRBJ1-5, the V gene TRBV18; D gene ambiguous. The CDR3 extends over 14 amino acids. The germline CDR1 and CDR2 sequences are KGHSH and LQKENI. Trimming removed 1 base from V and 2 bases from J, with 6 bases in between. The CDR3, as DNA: TGTGCCAGCTCACCACGGGAGGGCAATCAGCCCCAGCATTTT. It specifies CASSPREGNQPQHF.

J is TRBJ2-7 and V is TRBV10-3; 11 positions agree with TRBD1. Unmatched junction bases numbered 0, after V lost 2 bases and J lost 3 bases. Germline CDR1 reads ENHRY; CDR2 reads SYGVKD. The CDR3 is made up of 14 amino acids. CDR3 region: CAISEGTGGYEQYF. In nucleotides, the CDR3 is TGTGCCATCAGTGAGGGGACAGGGGGCTACGAGCAGTACTTC.

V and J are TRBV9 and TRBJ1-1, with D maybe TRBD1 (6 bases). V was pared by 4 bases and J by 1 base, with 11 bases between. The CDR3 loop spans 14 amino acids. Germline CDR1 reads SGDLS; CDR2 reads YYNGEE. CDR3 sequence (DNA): TGTGCCAGCAGCCCCCCAGGGGCGAACACTGAAGCTTTCTTT. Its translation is CASSPPGANTEAFF.

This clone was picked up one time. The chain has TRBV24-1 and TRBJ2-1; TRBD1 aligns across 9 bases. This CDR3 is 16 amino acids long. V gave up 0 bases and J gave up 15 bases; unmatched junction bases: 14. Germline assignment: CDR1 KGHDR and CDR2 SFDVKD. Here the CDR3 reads CATSDLGQGKGWEWFF. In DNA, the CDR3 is TGTGCCACCAGTGATTTGGGACAGGGGAAGGGATGGGAATGGTTCTTC.

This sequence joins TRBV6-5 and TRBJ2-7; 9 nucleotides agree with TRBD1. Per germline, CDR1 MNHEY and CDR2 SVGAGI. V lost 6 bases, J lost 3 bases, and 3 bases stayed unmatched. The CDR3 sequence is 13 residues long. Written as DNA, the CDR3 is TGTGCCAGCAGCATGGGACAGGGCTACGAGCAGTACGTC. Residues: CASSMGQGYEQYV.

The CDR3 region is CASSQYGTVYNSPLHF. CDR3 sequence (DNA): TGTGCCAGCAGTCAGTACGGGACGGTCTATAATTCACCCCTCCACTTT. This chain uses TRBV13 with TRBJ1-6; D might be TRBD1 (5 bases). The CDR3 extends over 16 amino acids. V shed 6 bases and J shed 3 bases, with 15 bases lying between them. Germline CDR1 reads PRHDT; CDR2 reads FYEKMQ (reference sequence).

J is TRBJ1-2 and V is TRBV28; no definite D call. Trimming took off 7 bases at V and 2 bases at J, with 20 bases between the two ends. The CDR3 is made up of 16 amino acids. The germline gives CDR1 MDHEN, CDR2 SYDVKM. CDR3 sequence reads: CASTWAPPARNYGYTF. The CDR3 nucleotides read TGTGCCAGCACCTGGGCGCCCCCTGCGAGGAACTATGGCTACACCTTC.

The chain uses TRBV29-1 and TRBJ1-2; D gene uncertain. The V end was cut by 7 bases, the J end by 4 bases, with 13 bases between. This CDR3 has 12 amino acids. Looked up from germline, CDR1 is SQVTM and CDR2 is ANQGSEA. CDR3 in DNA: TGCAGCGAAAGATCCCTTACCTATGGCTACACCTTC. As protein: CSERSLTYGYTF.

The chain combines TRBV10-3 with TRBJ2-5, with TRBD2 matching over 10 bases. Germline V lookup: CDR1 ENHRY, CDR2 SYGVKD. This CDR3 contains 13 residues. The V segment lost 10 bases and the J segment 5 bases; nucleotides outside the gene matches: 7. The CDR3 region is CATSGGEVETQYF. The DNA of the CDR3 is TGTGCCACTAGCGGGGGAGAGGTGGAGACCCAGTACTTC.

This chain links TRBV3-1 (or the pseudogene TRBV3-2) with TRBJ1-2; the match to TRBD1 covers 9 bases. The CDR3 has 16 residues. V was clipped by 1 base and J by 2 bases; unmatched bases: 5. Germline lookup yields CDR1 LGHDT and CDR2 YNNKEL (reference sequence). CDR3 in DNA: TGTGCCAGCAGCCAAGTTAACAGGGGGCAGAACTATGGCTACACCTTC. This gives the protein CASSQVNRGQNYGYTF.

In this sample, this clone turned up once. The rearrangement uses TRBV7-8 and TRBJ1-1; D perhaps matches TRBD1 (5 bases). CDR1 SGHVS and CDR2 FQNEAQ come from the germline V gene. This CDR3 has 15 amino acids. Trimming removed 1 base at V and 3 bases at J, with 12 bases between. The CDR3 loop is CASSLGGARDTEAFF. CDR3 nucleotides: TGTGCCAGCAGCTTAGGAGGGGCGCGGGACACTGAAGCTTTCTTT.

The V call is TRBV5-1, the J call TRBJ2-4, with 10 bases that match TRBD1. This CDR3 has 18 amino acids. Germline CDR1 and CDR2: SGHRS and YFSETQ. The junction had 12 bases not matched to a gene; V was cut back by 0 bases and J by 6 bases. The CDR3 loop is CASSLEPRTGGMGNIQYF. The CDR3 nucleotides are TGCGCCAGCAGCTTGGAGCCCAGGACAGGGGGTATGGGAAACATTCAGTACTTC.

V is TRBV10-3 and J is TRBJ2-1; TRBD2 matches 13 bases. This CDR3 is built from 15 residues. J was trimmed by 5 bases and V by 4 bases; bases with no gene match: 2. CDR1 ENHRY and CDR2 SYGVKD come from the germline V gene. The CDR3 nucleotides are TGTGCCATCAGTGTACTAGCGGGGGGGGACAATGAGCAGTTCTTC. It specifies CAISVLAGGDNEQFF.

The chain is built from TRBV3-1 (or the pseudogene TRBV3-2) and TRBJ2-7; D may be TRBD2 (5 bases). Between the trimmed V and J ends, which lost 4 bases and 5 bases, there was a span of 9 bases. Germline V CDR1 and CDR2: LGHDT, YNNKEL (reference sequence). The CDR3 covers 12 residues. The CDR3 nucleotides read TGTGCCAGCAGCCCCCTCGGGAACGAGCAGTACTTC. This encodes CASSPLGNEQYF.

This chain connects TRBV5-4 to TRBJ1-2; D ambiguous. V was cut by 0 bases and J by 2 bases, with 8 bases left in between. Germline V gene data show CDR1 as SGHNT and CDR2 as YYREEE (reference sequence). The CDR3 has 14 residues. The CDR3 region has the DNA TGTGCCAGCAGCTTGGAGGACCGCAACTATGGCTACACCTTC. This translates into CASSLEDRNYGYTF.

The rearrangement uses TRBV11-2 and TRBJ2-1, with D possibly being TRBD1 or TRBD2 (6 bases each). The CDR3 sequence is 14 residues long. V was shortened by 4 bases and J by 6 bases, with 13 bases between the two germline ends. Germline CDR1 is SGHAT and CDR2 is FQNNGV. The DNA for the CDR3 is TGTGCCAGCAGCTCGTCGAAGGGGGGCAATGAGCAGTTCTTC. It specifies CASSSSKGGNEQFF. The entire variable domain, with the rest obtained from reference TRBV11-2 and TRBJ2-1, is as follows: EAGVAQSPRYKIIEKRQSVAFWCNPISGHATLYWYQQILGQGPKLLIQFQNNGVVDDSQLPKDRFSAERLKGVDSTLKIQPAKLEDSAVYLCASSSSKGGNEQFFGPGTRLTVL.